This T cell receptor (beta chain) was observed in a study of shared clonotypes between healthy human individuals. The overall study: Samples came from a couple of female and three male donors aged 18 to 49. Overall study findings and caveats: When naive CD4 clonotypes were compared across a few donors, approximately 5% were shared.

TCRdb's table, derived via immunoSEQ multiplex PCR, lists solely in-frame clones and lacks some. The sample has hundreds of thousands of clones; 90% to 97% are singletons. The naive CD8 population came from CD45RO-negative cells selected for CCR7, without terminally differentiated effector memory CD45RA+ cells. V lost 6 bases and J lost 11; bases outside the gene matches: 12. CDR1 and CDR2 from the germline V gene are MDHEN and SYDVKM. The CDR3 is 14 residues long. For this clone: Its antigen is not identified.

The receptor was derived from a woman under 40 in good health. The genes are TRBV28 and TRBJ1-5; 8 nucleotides agree with TRBD1. The sequenced sample consisted of naive CD8+ T cells sorted from blood. The CDR3 region is CASRRRDRPMAQHF. The CDR3, as DNA: TGTGCCAGCAGACGCAGGGACAGGCCGATGGCCCAGCATTTT.